This TCR beta chain is from a study of T cell repertoires in cytomegalovirus infection. This clonotype was counted ten times or more. Germline CDR1 and CDR2: SQVTM and ANQGSEA. The CDR3 length is 14 residues. Trimming at V came to 0 bases and at J to 5 bases, leaving 5 bases not matched to a gene. One entry per CDR3 protein, called by TCRdb with MiXCR from the reads. This table has 200,000 to 250,000 distinct CDR3 sequences, 6% to 8% appearing once. The gene calls are TRBV29-1 and TRBJ2-5, with 8 bases aligning to TRBD2. Source material: PBMCs. The receptor comes from a human donor in good health (CMV status not recorded). Some clones in this sample may be carry-over from other donors' samples. CDR3 residues: CSVEDRLAIETQYF. In nucleotides, the CDR3 is TGCAGCGTTGAAGATCGACTAGCGATCGAGACCCAGTACTTC. The variable domain in full, with the rest retrieved from reference TRBV29-1 and TRBJ2-5, is SAVISQKPSRDICQRGTSLTIQCQVDSQVTMMFWYRQQPGQSLTLIATANQGSEATYESGFVIDKFPISRPNLTFSTLTVSNMSPEDSSIYLCSVEDRLAIETQYFGPGTRLLVL.